A selection of T cell receptor beta chains follows, all from one sample in a study of metastatic and nonmetastatic thyroid tumors. TCRdb ran MiXCR on the PCR reads. This table has 43,000 or so clones, roughly 3.9% appearing once. Material: blood. These receptors were collected from a female donor with papillary thyroid cancer or a benign thyroid nodule (not recorded which). Some clones in this sample may be carry-over from other donors' samples. Each CDR3 is given with its conserved first and last residue. The order of the fields is J gene, D gene, V gene, clone size, CDR3 DNA, CDR3 protein. The D gene is left open where the match is weak. Where a row states a size, it is once, few, many or the class of an expanded clone; other rows omit it.

J gene: TRBJ1-1; D gene: -; V gene: TRBV15; clone size: many; CDR3 DNA: TGTGCCACCAGCAGAGGTGTCACTGAAGCTTTCTTT; CDR3 protein: CATSRGVTEAFF
J gene: TRBJ1-1; D gene: -; V gene: TRBV3-1; clone size: many; CDR3 DNA: TGTGCCAGCAGCCACGGGGGTAACACTGAAGCTTTCTTT; CDR3 protein: CASSHGGNTEAFF
J gene: TRBJ2-3; D gene: -; V gene: TRBV7-9; clone size: many; CDR3 DNA: TGTGCCAGCAGCTTAGGACGTTCCCGTCCCATGGCGCAGTATTTT; CDR3 protein: CASSLGRSRPMAQYF
J gene: TRBJ2-2; D gene: -; V gene: TRBV19; clone size: -; CDR3 DNA: TGTTCCAGTAGCCCGTCAACGCCGGGCGGAACGAACACCGGGGAGCTGTTTTTT; CDR3 protein: CSSSPSTPGGTNTGELFF
J gene: TRBJ2-3; D gene: TRBD1; V gene: TRBV6-1; clone size: many; CDR3 DNA: TGTGCCAGCAGTATGGGACAGGTGGAAAAAGAGACGCAGTATTTT; CDR3 protein: CASSMGQVEKETQYF
J gene: TRBJ2-2; D gene: -; V gene: TRBV11-3; clone size: few; CDR3 DNA: TGTGCCAGTCAGTGGGCGGGCAACACCGGGGAGCTGTTTTTT; CDR3 protein: CASQWAGNTGELFF
J gene: TRBJ1-2; D gene: -; V gene: TRBV2; clone size: many; CDR3 DNA: TGTGCCAGCAGTGTTACCTCCTATGGCTACACCTTC; CDR3 protein: CASSVTSYGYTF
J gene: TRBJ1-1; D gene: -; V gene: TRBV6-2/TRBV6-3; clone size: -; CDR3 DNA: TGTGCCAGCAAGAGGGAGTTGGACACTGAAGCGTTCTTT; CDR3 protein: CASKRELDTEAFF
J gene: TRBJ1-1; D gene: -; V gene: TRBV6-1; clone size: -; CDR3 DNA: TGTGCCAGCAGTGAAGCCGGGATGAACACTGAAGCTTTCTTT; CDR3 protein: CASSEAGMNTEAFF
J gene: TRBJ2-1; D gene: TRBD2; V gene: TRBV20-1; clone size: many; CDR3 DNA: TGCAGTGCTAGAGGGGAGGGCTCCTACAATGAGCAGTTCTTC; CDR3 protein: CSARGEGSYNEQFF
J gene: TRBJ2-6; D gene: TRBD1; V gene: TRBV5-6; clone size: many; CDR3 DNA: TGTGCCAGCAGCTTGGGGACAGGGTGGGCTGGGGCCAACGTCCTGACTTTC; CDR3 protein: CASSLGTGWAGANVLTF
J gene: TRBJ2-7; D gene: TRBD1; V gene: TRBV12-3/TRBV12-4; clone size: -; CDR3 DNA: TGTGCCAGCAGCCCCGGGACAGGGGGCAATTACGAGCAGTACTTC; CDR3 protein: CASSPGTGGNYEQYF
J gene: TRBJ2-7; D gene: TRBD1; V gene: TRBV24-1; clone size: few; CDR3 DNA: TGTGCCACCAGTGCACAGGGGGGCGGCGAGCAGTACTTC; CDR3 protein: CATSAQGGGEQYF
J gene: TRBJ1-1; D gene: -; V gene: TRBV7-3; clone size: many; CDR3 DNA: TGTGCCAGCAGCCCTCTGGCAGGGGCGGGCGCTGAAGCTTTCTTT; CDR3 protein: CASSPLAGAGAEAFF
J gene: TRBJ1-1; D gene: TRBD1; V gene: TRBV12-3/TRBV12-4; clone size: many; CDR3 DNA: TGTGCCAGCAGTCGGACAGGGGCTAGTTTAGCTTTCTTT; CDR3 protein: CASSRTGASLAFF
J gene: TRBJ2-2; D gene: -; V gene: TRBV3-1; clone size: few; CDR3 DNA: TGTGCCACCGGCCAGGACGGGAGGACAGGGAGAACCGGGGAGCTGTTTTTT; CDR3 protein: CATGQDGRTGRTGELFF
J gene: TRBJ2-1; D gene: TRBD2; V gene: TRBV20-1; clone size: many; CDR3 DNA: TGCAGTGCTCTCGGACTAGCGGCAAACTACAATGAGCAGTTCTTC; CDR3 protein: CSALGLAANYNEQFF
J gene: TRBJ1-6; D gene: TRBD1; V gene: TRBV6-1; clone size: medium-sized; CDR3 DNA: TGTGCCAGCAGTTACAGTTCACAGGGGGGGACACCCCTCCACTTT; CDR3 protein: CASSYSSQGGTPLHF
J gene: TRBJ2-3; D gene: -; V gene: TRBV13; clone size: many; CDR3 DNA: TGTGCCAGCAGCCCTATACTCCTAGCCGGCGGCGGCCCCACAGATACGCAGTATTTT; CDR3 protein: CASSPILLAGGGPTDTQYF
J gene: TRBJ2-3; D gene: TRBD2; V gene: TRBV19; clone size: few; CDR3 DNA: TGTGCCAGTAGTATAAGTCTAGCGGGGAGCACAGATACGCAGTATTTT; CDR3 protein: CASSISLAGSTDTQYF
J gene: TRBJ2-1; D gene: -; V gene: TRBV5-1; clone size: -; CDR3 DNA: TGCGCCAGCAGCTTAATAGCGGACAATGAGCAGTTCTTC; CDR3 protein: CASSLIADNEQFF
J gene: TRBJ1-1; D gene: TRBD1; V gene: TRBV20-1; clone size: many; CDR3 DNA: TGCAGTGCTAGACCATTGCGACAGGGAAACACTGAAGCTTTCTTT; CDR3 protein: CSARPLRQGNTEAFF
J gene: TRBJ1-5; D gene: -; V gene: TRBV6-2/TRBV6-3; clone size: -; CDR3 DNA: TGTGCCAGCAGTGGGCAGATGAGGAATCAGCCCCAGCATTTT; CDR3 protein: CASSGQMRNQPQHF
J gene: TRBJ1-1; D gene: -; V gene: TRBV5-1; clone size: many; CDR3 DNA: TGCGCCAGCAGAAAAGACGCGCTGATGAACACTGAAGCTTTCTTT; CDR3 protein: CASRKDALMNTEAFF
J gene: TRBJ2-7; D gene: TRBD2; V gene: TRBV15; clone size: many; CDR3 DNA: TGTGCCACCAGCAGAGATCTTGTAGCGGGAAACGAGCAGTACTTC; CDR3 protein: CATSRDLVAGNEQYF
J gene: TRBJ1-4; D gene: -; V gene: TRBV14; clone size: -; CDR3 DNA: TGTGCCAGCAGCCAAGATCGGGGGGGCGAATTAACTAATGAAAAACTGTCTTTT; CDR3 protein: CASSQDRGGELTNEKLSF
J gene: TRBJ1-4; D gene: TRBD1; V gene: TRBV30; clone size: -; CDR3 DNA: TGTGCCTGGCATAGTCAGGGGGTACGCGAAAAACTGTTTTTT; CDR3 protein: CAWHSQGVREKLFF